The rows below give T cell receptor beta chains drawn from one sample of a study of read filtering for tumor transcriptome and immune sequencing. TCRdb re-analysed the reads in MiXCR, keeping a single row per CDR3 protein. The table has 120,000 or so distinct CDR3 sequences, 10% to 15% seen once; the top ten hold approximately 10%. Sample: a population of CD138-negative cells sorted from bone marrow. Receptor source: a donor aged 40 or over with multiple myeloma. Both conserved end residues are part of each CDR3. The order of the fields is CDR3 protein, CDR3 DNA, D gene, clone size, J gene, V gene. A D gene is named only where the DNA matches it firmly. The size entry gives once, few, many, or a class for an expanded clone.

CDR3aa: CASSPQGGRDTQYF
CDR3nt: TGTGCCAGCTCACCGCAGGGGGGGAGAGATACGCAGTATTTT
d_gene: -
abundance: few
j_gene: TRBJ2-3
v_gene: TRBV18

CDR3aa: CASNQREGGNGGANVLTF
CDR3nt: TGCGCCAGCAATCAGCGGGAGGGCGGAAATGGTGGGGCCAACGTCCTGACTTTC
d_gene: TRBD2
abundance: many
j_gene: TRBJ2-6
v_gene: TRBV4-1

CDR3aa: CASSHEVAGRRETQYF
CDR3nt: TGTGCCAGCAGCCACGAGGTAGCGGGGAGGCGGGAGACCCAGTACTTC
d_gene: TRBD2
abundance: many
j_gene: TRBJ2-5
v_gene: TRBV5-6

CDR3aa: CASSQDLGVRTGELFF
CDR3nt: TGCGCCAGCAGCCAAGATCTGGGGGTTCGGACCGGGGAGCTGTTTTTT
d_gene: -
abundance: many
j_gene: TRBJ2-2
v_gene: TRBV4-1

CDR3aa: CASSGGSGANVLTF
CDR3nt: TGTGCCAGCAGTGGAGGGTCTGGGGCCAACGTCCTGACTTTC
d_gene: -
abundance: few
j_gene: TRBJ2-6
v_gene: TRBV6-1

CDR3aa: CASTGTATSYEQYF
CDR3nt: TGTGCCAGCACCGGGACAGCGACCTCCTACGAGCAGTACTTC
d_gene: TRBD1
abundance: many
j_gene: TRBJ2-7
v_gene: TRBV2

CDR3aa: CATSEKGGASYEQYF
CDR3nt: TGTGCCACCAGTGAGAAGGGGGGCGCATCGTACGAGCAGTACTTC
d_gene: -
abundance: many
j_gene: TRBJ2-7
v_gene: TRBV24-1

CDR3aa: CASSLAGITYEQYF
CDR3nt: TGCGCCAGCAGCTTGGCAGGGATTACCTACGAGCAGTACTTC
d_gene: -
abundance: many
j_gene: TRBJ2-7
v_gene: TRBV5-1

CDR3aa: CASSSPGSSYEQYF
CDR3nt: TGTGCCAGCAGTTCCCCCGGCTCCTCCTACGAGCAGTACTTC
d_gene: -
abundance: few
j_gene: TRBJ2-7
v_gene: TRBV28

CDR3aa: CASLMTGLYGYTF
CDR3nt: TGTGCCAGCCTCATGACAGGACTATATGGCTACACCTTC
d_gene: -
abundance: many
j_gene: TRBJ1-2
v_gene: TRBV6-1

CDR3aa: CSVPGGDTEAFF
CDR3nt: TGCAGTGTCCCGGGGGGGGACACTGAAGCTTTCTTT
d_gene: -
abundance: many
j_gene: TRBJ1-1
v_gene: TRBV20-1

CDR3aa: CASSSQLEGHEQYF
CDR3nt: TGTGCCAGCAGCTCCCAATTAGAGGGCCACGAGCAGTACTTC
d_gene: -
abundance: many
j_gene: TRBJ2-7
v_gene: TRBV12-3/TRBV12-4

CDR3aa: CSVGSGNSYEQYF
CDR3nt: TGCAGCGTTGGGAGCGGGAACTCCTACGAGCAGTACTTC
d_gene: TRBD2
abundance: many
j_gene: TRBJ2-7
v_gene: TRBV29-1